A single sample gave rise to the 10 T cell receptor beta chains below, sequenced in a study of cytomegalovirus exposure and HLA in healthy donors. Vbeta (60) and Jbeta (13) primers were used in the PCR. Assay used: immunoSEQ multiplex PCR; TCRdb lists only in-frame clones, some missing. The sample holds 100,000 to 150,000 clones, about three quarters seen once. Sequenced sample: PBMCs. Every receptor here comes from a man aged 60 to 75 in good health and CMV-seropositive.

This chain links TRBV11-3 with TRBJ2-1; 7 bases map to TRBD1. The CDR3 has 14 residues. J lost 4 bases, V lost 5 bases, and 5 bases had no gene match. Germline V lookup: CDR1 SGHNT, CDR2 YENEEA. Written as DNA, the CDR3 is TGTGCCAGCAGCAGCTCGGGACAGTACAATGAGCAGTTCTTC. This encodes CASSSSGQYNEQFF.

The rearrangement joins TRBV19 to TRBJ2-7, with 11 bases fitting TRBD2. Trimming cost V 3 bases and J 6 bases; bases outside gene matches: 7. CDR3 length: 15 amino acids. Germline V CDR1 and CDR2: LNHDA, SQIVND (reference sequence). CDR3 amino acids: CASSIGGLAVSEQYF. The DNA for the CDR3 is TGTGCCAGTAGTATCGGGGGACTAGCGGTCTCCGAGCAGTACTTC.

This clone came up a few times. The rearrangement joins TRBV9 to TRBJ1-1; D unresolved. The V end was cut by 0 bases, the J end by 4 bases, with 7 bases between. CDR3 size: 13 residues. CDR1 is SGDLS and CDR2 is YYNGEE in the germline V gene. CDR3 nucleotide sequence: TGTGCCAGCAGCGTAGAGAGGAGCACTGAAGCTTTCTTT. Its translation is CASSVERSTEAFF. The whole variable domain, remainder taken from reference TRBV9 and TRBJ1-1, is DSGVTQTPKHLITATGQRVTLRCSPRSGDLSVYWYQQSLDQGLQFLIQYYNGEERAKGNILERFSAQQFPDLHSELNLSSLELGDSALYFCASSVERSTEAFFGQGTRLTVV.

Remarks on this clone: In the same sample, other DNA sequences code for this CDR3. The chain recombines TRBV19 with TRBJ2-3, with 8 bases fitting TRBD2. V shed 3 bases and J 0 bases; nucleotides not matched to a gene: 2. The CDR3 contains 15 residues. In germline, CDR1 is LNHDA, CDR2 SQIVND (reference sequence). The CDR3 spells CASSIASGSTDTQYF. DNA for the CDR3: TGTGCCAGTAGTATCGCTAGCGGGAGCACAGATACGCAGTATTTT.

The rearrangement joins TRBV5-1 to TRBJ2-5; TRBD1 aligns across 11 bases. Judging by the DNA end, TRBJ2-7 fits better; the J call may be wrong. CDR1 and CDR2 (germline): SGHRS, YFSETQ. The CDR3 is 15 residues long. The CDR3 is CASSPGTGGPYEQYF. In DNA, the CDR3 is TGCGCCAGCAGCCCAGGGACAGGGGGGCCCTACGAGCAGTACTTC.

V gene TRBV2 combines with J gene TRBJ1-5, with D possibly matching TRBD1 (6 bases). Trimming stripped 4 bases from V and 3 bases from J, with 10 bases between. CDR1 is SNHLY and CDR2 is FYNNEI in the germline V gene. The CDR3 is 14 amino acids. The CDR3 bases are TGTGCCAGCAGTGGGCAGGGGTCCAATCAGCCCCAGCATTTT. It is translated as CASSGQGSNQPQHF.

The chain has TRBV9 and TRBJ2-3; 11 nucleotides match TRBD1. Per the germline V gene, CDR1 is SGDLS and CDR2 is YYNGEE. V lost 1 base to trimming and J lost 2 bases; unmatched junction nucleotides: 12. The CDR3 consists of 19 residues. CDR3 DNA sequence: TGTGCCAGCAGCGTATCCCGTGGGACAGGGGGAGGAATCACAGATACGCAGTATTTT. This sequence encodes CASSVSRGTGGGITDTQYF. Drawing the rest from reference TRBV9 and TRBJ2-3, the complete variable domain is DSGVTQTPKHLITATGQRVTLRCSPRSGDLSVYWYQQSLDQGLQFLIQYYNGEERAKGNILERFSAQQFPDLHSELNLSSLELGDSALYFCASSVSRGTGGGITDTQYFGPGTRLTVL.

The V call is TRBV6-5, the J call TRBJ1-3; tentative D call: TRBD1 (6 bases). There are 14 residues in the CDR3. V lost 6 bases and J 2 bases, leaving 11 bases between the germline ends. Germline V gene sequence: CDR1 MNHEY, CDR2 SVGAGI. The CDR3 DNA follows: TGTGCCAGCAGCCGCGGACAGCCTGGAAACACCATATATTTT. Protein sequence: CASSRGQPGNTIYF.

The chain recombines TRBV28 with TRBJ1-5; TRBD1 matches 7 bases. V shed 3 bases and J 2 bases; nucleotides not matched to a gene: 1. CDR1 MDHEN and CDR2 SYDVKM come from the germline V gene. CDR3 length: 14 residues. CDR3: CASSFGQGNQPQHF. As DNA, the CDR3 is TGTGCCAGCAGTTTTGGACAGGGCAATCAGCCCCAGCATTTT. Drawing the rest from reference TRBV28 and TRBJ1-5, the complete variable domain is DVKVTQSSRYLVKRTGEKVFLECVQDMDHENMFWYRQDPGLGLRLIYFSYDVKMKEKGDIPEGYSVSREKKERFSLILESASTNQTSMYLCASSFGQGNQPQHFGDGTRLSIL.

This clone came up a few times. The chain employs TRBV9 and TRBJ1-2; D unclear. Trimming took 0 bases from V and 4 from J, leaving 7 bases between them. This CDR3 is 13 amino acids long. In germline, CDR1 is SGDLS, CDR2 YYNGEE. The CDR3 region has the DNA TGTGCCAGCAGCGTAGTTTTCAGCTATGGCTACACCTTC. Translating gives CASSVVFSYGYTF.